This entry concerns a single T cell receptor beta chain. Its target is unknown. Germline V gene sequence: CDR1 KGHDR, CDR2 SFDVKD. CDR3 length: 13 amino acids. Trimming pared 4 bases from V and 7 bases from J, leaving 9 bases between. Template switching by 5'RACE produced TCR cDNA, adding a universal primer site and UMIs. TCRdb used MiXCR to reprocess the 5' RACE reads, holding one entry per CDR3 protein. The sample yields around 500,000 distinct CDR3 sequences, 21% seen once. The sample comes from a study of T cells after yellow fever vaccination. Study results and limitations: Within FACS-sorted repertoires, abundant clonotypes contaminating from the bulk population could be present. A small proportion of clonotypes was detected in both the CD4 and CD8 compartments.

The genes are TRBV24-1 and TRBJ2-2; D possibly corresponds to TRBD2 (5 bases). Sequenced material: PBMCs, taken less than 25 days after the first yellow fever vaccination. This TCR was sampled from a man aged 18 to 29 who received the YFV17D yellow fever vaccine. CDR3 DNA: TGTGCCACCAGTGACCACCGGGGCGGGGAGCTGTTTTTT. Amino acid sequence: CATSDHRGGELFF.